Listed here is a single TCR beta chain. Germline V gene sequence: CDR1 MNHEY, CDR2 SMNVEV (reference sequence). The CDR3 loop spans 15 amino acids. V shed 6 bases and J shed 3 bases, with 12 bases lying between them. Clones were sequenced by immunoSEQ multiplex PCR, and TCRdb holds only the in-frame ones, with some missing. This table has about 2 million clones, less than 95% appearing once. This record comes from a study of shared clonotypes between healthy human individuals. Naive CD8 cells lacked CD45RO and underwent positive selection for CCR7, leaving out terminally differentiated effector memory CD45RA+ cells.

V gene TRBV27 combines with J gene TRBJ2-6, with D hard to call. The source of this sequence is a man aged 18 to 35 in good health. The specimen sequenced was naive CD8+ T cells sorted from blood. The CDR3 loop reads CASSLGMLGANVLTF. The CDR3 DNA reads TGTGCCAGCAGCCTTGGGATGCTTGGGGCCAACGTCCTGACTTTC.